These 14 T cell receptor beta chains were all obtained from the same sample, sequenced in a study of technical replicates of blood from several donors. Profiled with immunoSEQ multiplex PCR; TCRdb holds only in-frame clones, not every one. This sample yields about 81,000 clones, of which more than 80% are seen a single time; roughly 4% belongs to the top ten. The sample taken for sequencing was PBMCs. Receptors were obtained from a human donor in good health. Some clones in this sample may be carry-over from other donors' samples.

V and J are TRBV6-5 and TRBJ2-1, with 7 bases fitting TRBD2. Germline assignment: CDR1 MNHEY and CDR2 SVGAGI. The CDR3 runs 13 residues. V lost 6 bases and J lost 5; bases outside the gene matches: 4. The DNA for the CDR3 is TGTGCCAGCAGAGCCGGGACTAACAATGAGCAGTTCTTC. Translation gives CASRAGTNNEQFF.

In its sample, this clone was seen once. V gene TRBV5-1 combines with J gene TRBJ2-5; 7 bases align to TRBD2. Germline assignment: CDR1 SGHRS and CDR2 YFSETQ. The CDR3 has 13 amino acids. Germline trimming cut 5 bases from V and 5 bases from J; bases unmatched to any gene: 6. This chain's CDR3 is CASSSLAAETQYF. The DNA for the CDR3 is TGCGCCAGCAGTTCCCTAGCGGCGGAGACCCAGTACTTC.

The chain has TRBV2 and TRBJ1-5, with a weak D call TRBD1 (5 bases). Trimming pared 11 bases from V and 3 bases from J, leaving 17 bases between. This CDR3 has 14 amino acids. Germline V gene data show CDR1 as SNHLY and CDR2 as FYNNEI. CDR3 coding DNA: TGTGCCGGGTCGCGTGGAGGGACCAATCAGCCCCAGCATTTT. Amino acids: CAGSRGGTNQPQHF.

This clone was counted only a few times. The chain uses TRBV30 and TRBJ2-7, with TRBD1 identical over 9 bases. This CDR3 contains 13 residues. The germline gives CDR1 GTSNPN, CDR2 SVGIG (reference sequence). V shed 4 bases, J shed 4 bases, and the junction held 5 bases outside the gene matches. CDR3 loop: CAWTTGGFYEQYF. In DNA form, the CDR3 reads TGTGCCTGGACGACAGGGGGGTTTTACGAGCAGTACTTC.

The rearrangement uses TRBV7-8 and TRBJ1-2, with a weak D call TRBD1 (5 bases). Germline CDR1 reads SGHVS; CDR2 reads FQNEAQ. The CDR3 spans 13 residues. Trimming removed 4 bases from V and 8 bases from J, with 14 bases in between. This CDR3 is CASSSNAGIGYTF. The CDR3 region has the DNA TGTGCCAGCAGCTCCAACGCAGGGATAGGCTACACCTTC. Full variable domain (rest looked up from reference TRBV7-8 and TRBJ1-2): GAGVSQSPRYKVAKRGQDVALRCDPISGHVSLFWYQQALGQGPEFLTYFQNEAQLDKSGLPSDRFFAERPEGSVSTLKIQRTQQEDSAVYLCASSSNAGIGYTFGSGTRLTVV.

The chain uses TRBV7-2 and TRBJ2-5; possibly TRBD2 for D (6 bases). CDR1 SGHTA and CDR2 FQGNSA come from the germline V gene. The V end lost 4 bases, the J end lost 2 bases, and 17 bases lay between the germline ends. CDR3 size: 16 residues. CDR3 loop: CASSSRRLREQETQYF. The CDR3 bases are TGTGCCAGCAGCTCCCGCCGTTTGCGGGAACAAGAGACCCAGTACTTC.

The chain employs TRBV15 and TRBJ2-5; tentative D call: TRBD2 (7 bases). The length of the CDR3 is 18 residues. CDR1 is LNHNV and CDR2 is YYDKDF in the germline V gene (reference sequence). The V and J ends lost 4 bases and 5 bases respectively, with 26 bases between them. In nucleotides, the CDR3 is TGTGCCACCAGCACCCCAGAAGGGGGAGGGGGTTTGCGCGAGACCCAGTACTTC. The encoded protein is CATSTPEGGGGLRETQYF.

The chain links TRBV7-9 to TRBJ2-3; 11 bases fit TRBD2. With 4 bases clipped from V and 4 bases from J, the junction kept 1 base outside the gene matches. The CDR3 contains 14 residues. From germline, CDR1 is SEHNR and CDR2 FQNEAQ (reference sequence). The chain's CDR3 is CASSSLAGADTQYF. Written as DNA, the CDR3 is TGTGCCAGCAGCTCACTAGCGGGAGCAGATACGCAGTATTTT.

The rearrangement uses TRBV5-1 and TRBJ1-1; 8 bases agree with TRBD1. Germline CDR1 and CDR2: SGHRS and YFSETQ. This CDR3 contains 14 residues. J was trimmed by 3 bases and V by 1 base; bases with no gene match: 2. The CDR3 DNA reads as TGCGCCAGCAGCTTGTCGACAGGGGACACTGAAGCTTTCTTT. Its protein is CASSLSTGDTEAFF.

The rearrangement links TRBV10-1 to TRBJ2-7, with 10 bases matching TRBD2. The CDR3 runs 17 residues. Germline CDR1 and CDR2: WNHNN and SYGVQD (reference sequence). With V trimmed by 2 bases and J by 6 bases, 13 bases remained unmatched. The CDR3 bases are TGCGCCAGCAGTGAGCACGGGTGTCTAGCGGGAGCTATCGAGCAGTACTTC. Protein: CASSEHGCLAGAIEQYF.

The CDR3 coding sequence is TGTGCCAGTAGTAAGGGGAGACAGGGTTTTTGGGCAAACATTCAGTACTTC. Its translation: CASSKGRQGFWANIQYF. The V call is TRBV19, the J call TRBJ2-4; TRBD1 matches at 7 bases. CDR3 length: 17 residues. CDR1 and CDR2 from the germline V gene are LNHDA and SQIVND (reference sequence). V lost 4 bases to trimming and J lost 6 bases; unmatched junction nucleotides: 15.

The V and J genes are TRBV28 and TRBJ2-1, with 9 nucleotides matching TRBD1. Trimming removed 8 bases from V and 6 bases from J; junction bases left unmatched: 17. The CDR3 length is 17 residues. Germline V CDR1 and CDR2: MDHEN, SYDVKM. The CDR3 DNA sequence: TGTGCCAGCGCCCGGGACAGGGTATTAAGAGTAGGCAATGAGCAGTTCTTC. Its translation is CASARDRVLRVGNEQFF. The complete variable domain, with remaining parts taken from reference TRBV28 and TRBJ2-1, reads DVKVTQSSRYLVKRTGEKVFLECVQDMDHENMFWYRQDPGLGLRLIYFSYDVKMKEKGDIPEGYSVSREKKERFSLILESASTNQTSMYLCASARDRVLRVGNEQFFGPGTRLTVL.

The rearrangement links TRBV27 to TRBJ1-1; D ambiguous. The germline V and J ends were trimmed by 5 bases and 5 bases, with 12 bases remaining between them. The CDR3 runs 13 residues. CDR1 MNHEY and CDR2 SMNVEV come from the germline V gene (reference sequence). The DNA of the CDR3 is TGTGCCAGCAGTACGGGTACATGGACTGAAGCTTTCTTT. Its translation: CASSTGTWTEAFF.

The chain recombines TRBV7-3 with TRBJ2-5, with 10 positions matching TRBD2. This CDR3 spans 16 amino acids. Trimming removed 5 bases from V and 2 bases from J; junction bases left unmatched: 8. Germline V CDR1 and CDR2: SGHTA, FQGTGA. CDR3 amino acids: CASSPTGLAVQETQYF. Written as DNA, the CDR3 is TGTGCCAGCAGCCCCACCGGACTAGCGGTACAAGAGACCCAGTACTTC.